Below, 6 T cell receptor beta chains from the same sample are listed, as sequenced in a study of shared clonotypes between healthy human individuals. Here immunoSEQ multiplex PCR was the method, and the copy in TCRdb shows in-frame clones only, minus some. The profile shows millions of clones, approximately 95% of them singletons. Specimen: naive CD4+ T cells from PBMCs. Subset noted: CD45RA+ positively selected. These TCRs come from a man younger than 35 in good health. Some clones in this sample may be carry-over from other donors' samples.

This chain links TRBV5-4 with TRBJ2-1, with TRBD1 matching over 8 bases. The CDR3 has 15 residues. V trimming: 4 bases; J trimming: 7 bases; junction bases outside the gene matches: 10. Germline loops: CDR1 SGHNT, CDR2 YYREEE (reference sequence). The CDR3 sequence is CASSPRQGATNEQFF. The CDR3 region has the DNA TGTGCCAGCAGCCCGAGGCAGGGGGCGACAAATGAGCAGTTCTTC.

The genes are TRBV30 and TRBJ1-1; possibly TRBD1 for D (6 bases). CDR1 and CDR2 (germline): GTSNPN, SVGIG (reference sequence). The CDR3 consists of 13 residues. V shed 0 bases and J shed 8 bases, with 13 bases lying between them. The CDR3 nucleotides read TGTGCCTGGAGTGTACGTACGGACAGCGAAGCTTTCTTT. Translation: CAWSVRTDSEAFF.

The rearrangement uses TRBV28 and TRBJ2-1, with TRBD1 matching 7 bases. With 5 bases clipped from V and 7 bases from J, the junction kept 11 bases outside the gene matches. The CDR3 sequence is 15 residues long. Germline CDR1 reads MDHEN; CDR2 reads SYDVKM. The chain's CDR3 is CASSIRQGPGNEQFF. In DNA, the CDR3 is TGTGCCAGCAGTATCCGACAGGGACCTGGGAATGAGCAGTTCTTC.

This chain links TRBV28 with TRBJ1-2; 10 bases are a match to TRBD1. CDR1 is MDHEN, CDR2 SYDVKM, per germline. V lost 10 bases to trimming and J lost 5 bases; unmatched junction nucleotides: 4. The CDR3 totals 12 residues. CDR3: CATPGQGYGYTF. The CDR3 DNA reads as TGTGCCACTCCGGGACAGGGGTATGGCTACACCTTC.

V usage is TRBV10-2 and J usage is TRBJ2-1; possible D gene TRBD1, 7 bases. The CDR3 is 16 amino acids. Germline CDR1 is WSHSY and CDR2 is SAAADI. V was cut by 8 bases and J by 0 bases, with 17 bases left in between. CDR3 amino acids: CASGGTVSSSYNEQFF. The CDR3 DNA reads as TGCGCCAGCGGGGGGACAGTCTCTAGCTCCTACAATGAGCAGTTCTTC.

The rearrangement links TRBV5-8 to TRBJ1-1, with TRBD1 as a possible D gene (5 bases). Trimming left V 4 bases short and J 1 base short, with 14 bases between. Germline-derived CDR1 and CDR2 are SGHTS and YDEGEE. The CDR3 totals 15 residues. The CDR3 is CASSVPGRPNTEAFF. The CDR3, as DNA: TGTGCCAGCAGCGTGCCGGGACGACCGAACACTGAAGCTTTCTTT.